A single sample is the source of the 4 T cell receptor beta chains below, sequenced in a study of vaccination and CD4 T cells after COVID-19. The assay that was used to sequence DNA from cultured CD4+ T cells was the Oncomine TCR Beta short-read assay. One entry per CDR3 protein, called by TCRdb with MiXCR from the PCR reads. The table lists about 5,500 distinct CDR3 sequences, approximately 71% of them singletons. The treatment was: roughly ten-day PBMC culture with coronavirus spike peptide pools or control peptides (ViraFEST assay). Their recognized antigens are unknown. The sample taken for sequencing was CD4+ T cells from blood, cultured in vitro. Receptor source: a human donor who had recovered from COVID-19.

This clonotype turned up a few times. The chain couples TRBV6-1 to TRBJ1-2, with TRBD1 identical over 9 bases. The V gene end was trimmed by 5 bases and the J gene end by 8 bases; junction bases not matched to a gene: 12. Germline values: CDR1 MNHNS, CDR2 SASEGT. CDR3 length: 15 residues. This CDR3 is CASSSSGDRVKGYTF. The CDR3 DNA is TGTGCCAGCAGTAGTTCGGGGGACAGGGTCAAGGGCTACACCTTC.

V gene TRBV20-1 combines with J gene TRBJ2-2; D might be TRBD2 (7 bases). This CDR3 is built from 16 residues. The ends were cut back, 0 bases at V and 6 bases at J, with 17 bases in the middle. The germline V gene encodes CDR1 DFQATT and CDR2 SNEGSKA (reference sequence). Written as DNA, the CDR3 is TGCAGTGCTAGAGATCAAGCCAGGGGAGGGTCCGGGGAGCTGTTTTTT. It specifies CSARDQARGGSGELFF.

The chain couples TRBV18 to TRBJ1-3; D is unclear. Trimming shortened V by 4 bases and J by 0 bases, and 13 bases separated the two germline ends. CDR3 size: 16 residues. From germline, CDR1 is KGHSH and CDR2 LQKENI. This CDR3 is CASSLDKNRSGNTIYF. Here the CDR3 DNA reads TGTGCCAGCTCACTAGACAAGAACCGCTCTGGAAACACCATATATTTT.

This clonotype was recorded only once. The rearrangement joins TRBV4-2 to TRBJ1-1, with D perhaps matching TRBD1 (5 bases). Trimming removed 4 bases at V and 0 bases at J, with 12 bases between. The CDR3 extends over 15 amino acids. CDR1 is LGHNA, CDR2 YNFKEQ, per germline. The CDR3, as DNA: TGTGCCAGCAGCCCGCAGGACAACTTGAACACTGAAGCTTTCTTT. It specifies CASSPQDNLNTEAFF.